This T cell receptor beta chain was profiled in a study of blood T cells in healthy people across ages. Study-level information: T cells yielded about one barcoded beta molecule per two cells through template switching.

Trimming removed 5 bases at V and 13 bases at J, with 9 bases between. The CDR3 contains 11 residues. This clonotype was seen a handful of times. Primers used in a second PCR of about 6 to 11 cycles were a sample-barcoded 5' primer and a J-beta primer mix. TCRdb recomputed calls from the 5' RACE reads with MiXCR, one row per CDR3 protein. The sample includes roughly 1.5 million distinct CDR3 sequences, 35% to 45% of them seen just once. The gene calls are TRBV12-3 or TRBV12-4 and TRBJ1-6; D ambiguous. The source is a young woman in good health. The sequencing sample was made of blood. In DNA, the CDR3 is TGTGCCAGCAGTGTTGGAGACCCCCTCCACTTT. This translates into CASSVGDPLHF.